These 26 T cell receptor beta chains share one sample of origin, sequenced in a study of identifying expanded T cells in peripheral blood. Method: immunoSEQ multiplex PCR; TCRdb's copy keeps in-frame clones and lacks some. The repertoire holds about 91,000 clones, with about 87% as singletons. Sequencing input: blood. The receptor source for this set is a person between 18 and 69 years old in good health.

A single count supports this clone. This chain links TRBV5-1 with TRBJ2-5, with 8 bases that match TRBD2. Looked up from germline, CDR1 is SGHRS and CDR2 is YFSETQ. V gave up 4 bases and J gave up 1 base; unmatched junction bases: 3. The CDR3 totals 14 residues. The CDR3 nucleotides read TGCGCCAGCAGCACCGGGGGGGTCCAAGAGACCCAGTACTTC. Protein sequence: CASSTGGVQETQYF.

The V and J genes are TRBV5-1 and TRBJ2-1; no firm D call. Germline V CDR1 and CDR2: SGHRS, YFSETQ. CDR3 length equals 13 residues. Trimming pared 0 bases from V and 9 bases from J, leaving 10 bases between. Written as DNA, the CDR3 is TGCGCCAGCAGCTTGGGACGAGGTCTTGAGCAGTTCTTC. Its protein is CASSLGRGLEQFF.

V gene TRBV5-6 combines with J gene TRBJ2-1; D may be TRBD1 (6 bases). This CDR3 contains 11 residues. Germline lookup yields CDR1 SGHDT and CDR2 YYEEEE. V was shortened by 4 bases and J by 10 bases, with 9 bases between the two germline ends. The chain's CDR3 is CASSLGQEQFF. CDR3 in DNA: TGTGCCAGCAGCCTAGGACAGGAGCAGTTCTTC.

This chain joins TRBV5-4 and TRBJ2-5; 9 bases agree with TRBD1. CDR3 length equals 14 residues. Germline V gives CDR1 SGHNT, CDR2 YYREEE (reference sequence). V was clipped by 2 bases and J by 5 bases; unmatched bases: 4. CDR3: CASSLQGAEETQYF. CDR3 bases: TGTGCCAGCAGCTTACAGGGGGCGGAGGAGACCCAGTACTTC. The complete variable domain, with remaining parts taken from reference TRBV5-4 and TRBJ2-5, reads ETGVTQSPTHLIKTRGQQVTLRCSSQSGHNTVSWYQQALGQGPQFIFQYYREEENGRGNFPPRFSGLQFPNYSSELNVNALELDDSALYLCASSLQGAEETQYFGPGTRLLVL.

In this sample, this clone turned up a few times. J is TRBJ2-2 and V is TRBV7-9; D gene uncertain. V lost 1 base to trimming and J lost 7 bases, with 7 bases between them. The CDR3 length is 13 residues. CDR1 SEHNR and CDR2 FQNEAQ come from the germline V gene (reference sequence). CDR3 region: CASSLGLSGELFF. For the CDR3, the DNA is TGTGCCAGCAGCTTAGGGCTCAGCGGGGAGCTGTTTTTT.

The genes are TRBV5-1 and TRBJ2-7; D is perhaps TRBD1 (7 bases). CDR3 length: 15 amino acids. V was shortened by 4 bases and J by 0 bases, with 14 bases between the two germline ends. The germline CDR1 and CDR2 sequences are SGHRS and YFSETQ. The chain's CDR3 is CASSEGATSSYEQYF. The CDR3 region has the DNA TGCGCCAGCAGCGAGGGGGCGACTAGCTCCTACGAGCAGTACTTC.

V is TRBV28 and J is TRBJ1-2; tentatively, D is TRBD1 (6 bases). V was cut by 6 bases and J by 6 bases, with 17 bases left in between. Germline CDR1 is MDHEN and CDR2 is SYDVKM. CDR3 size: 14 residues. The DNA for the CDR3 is TGTGCCAGCAGCCCGACGGGGGGCGCGGATGGCTACACCTTC. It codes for CASSPTGGADGYTF.

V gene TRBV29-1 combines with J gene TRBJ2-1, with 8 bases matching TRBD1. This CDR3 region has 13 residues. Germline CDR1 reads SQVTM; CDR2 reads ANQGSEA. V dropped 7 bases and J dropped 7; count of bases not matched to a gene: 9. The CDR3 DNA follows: TGCAGCGCAGTGGACAGGGTGGTGAATGAGCAGTTCTTC. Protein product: CSAVDRVVNEQFF.

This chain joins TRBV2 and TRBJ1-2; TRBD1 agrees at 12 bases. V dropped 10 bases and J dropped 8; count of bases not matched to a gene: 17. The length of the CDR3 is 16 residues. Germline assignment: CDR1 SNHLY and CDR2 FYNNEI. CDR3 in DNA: TGTGCCACCGCCCGGGACAGGGGGCCACCCGCAGAGGGCTACACCTTC. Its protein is CATARDRGPPAEGYTF.

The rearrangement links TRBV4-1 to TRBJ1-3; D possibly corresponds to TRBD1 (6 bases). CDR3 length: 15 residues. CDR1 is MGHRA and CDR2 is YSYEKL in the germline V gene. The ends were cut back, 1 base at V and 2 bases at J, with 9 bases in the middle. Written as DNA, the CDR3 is TGCGCCAGCAGCCAAGCCACAGGGACTGGAAACACCATATATTTT. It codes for CASSQATGTGNTIYF.

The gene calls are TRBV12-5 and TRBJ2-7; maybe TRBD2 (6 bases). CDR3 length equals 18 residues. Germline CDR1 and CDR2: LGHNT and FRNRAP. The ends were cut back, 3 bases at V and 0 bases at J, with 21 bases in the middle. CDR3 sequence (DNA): TGTGCTAGTGGTTTCTTGCAAGTTGCGGCGGGGAACTCCTACGAGCAGTACTTC. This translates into CASGFLQVAAGNSYEQYF.

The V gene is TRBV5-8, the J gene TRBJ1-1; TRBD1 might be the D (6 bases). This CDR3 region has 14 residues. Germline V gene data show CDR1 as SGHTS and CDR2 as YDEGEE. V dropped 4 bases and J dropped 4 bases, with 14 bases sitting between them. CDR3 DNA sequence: TGTGCCAGCAGCGATCCACAGGGTAGCACTGAAGCTTTCTTT. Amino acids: CASSDPQGSTEAFF.

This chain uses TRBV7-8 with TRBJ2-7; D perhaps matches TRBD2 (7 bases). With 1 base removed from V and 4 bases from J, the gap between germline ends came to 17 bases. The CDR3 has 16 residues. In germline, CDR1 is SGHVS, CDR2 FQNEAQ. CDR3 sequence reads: CASSLGTGGQRYEQYF. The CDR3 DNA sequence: TGTGCCAGCAGCTTAGGGACCGGGGGGCAAAGGTACGAGCAGTACTTC.

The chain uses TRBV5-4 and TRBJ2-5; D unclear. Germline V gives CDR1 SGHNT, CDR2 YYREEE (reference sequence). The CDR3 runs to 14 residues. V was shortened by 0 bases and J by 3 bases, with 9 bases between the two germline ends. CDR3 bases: TGTGCCAGCAGCTTGGGAACTACTGAAGAGACCCAGTACTTC. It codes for CASSLGTTEETQYF.

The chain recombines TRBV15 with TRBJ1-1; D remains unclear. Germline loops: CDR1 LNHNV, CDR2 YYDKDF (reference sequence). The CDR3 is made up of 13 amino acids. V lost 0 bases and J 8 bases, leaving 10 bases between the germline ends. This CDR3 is CATSRDVGVEAFF. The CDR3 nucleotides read TGTGCCACCAGCAGAGACGTCGGCGTGGAAGCTTTCTTT.

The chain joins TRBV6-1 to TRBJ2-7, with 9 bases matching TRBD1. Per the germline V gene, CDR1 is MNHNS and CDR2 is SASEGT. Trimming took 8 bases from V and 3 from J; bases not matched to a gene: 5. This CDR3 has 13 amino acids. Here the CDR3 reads CASEGQGGYEQYF. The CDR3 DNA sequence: TGTGCCAGCGAGGGACAGGGTGGCTACGAGCAGTACTTC.

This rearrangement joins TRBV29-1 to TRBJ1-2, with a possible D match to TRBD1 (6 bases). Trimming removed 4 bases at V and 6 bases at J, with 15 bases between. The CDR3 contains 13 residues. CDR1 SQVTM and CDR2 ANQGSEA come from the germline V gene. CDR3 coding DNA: TGCAGCGTTGGGGGGGCCGTGTACGATGGCTACACCTTC. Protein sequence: CSVGGAVYDGYTF.

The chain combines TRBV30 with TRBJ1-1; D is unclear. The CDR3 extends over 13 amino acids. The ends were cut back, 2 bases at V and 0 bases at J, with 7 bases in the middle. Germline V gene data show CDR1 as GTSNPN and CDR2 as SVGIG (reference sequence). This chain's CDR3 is CAWSTIMNTEAFF. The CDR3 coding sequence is TGTGCCTGGAGTACAATAATGAACACTGAAGCTTTCTTT.

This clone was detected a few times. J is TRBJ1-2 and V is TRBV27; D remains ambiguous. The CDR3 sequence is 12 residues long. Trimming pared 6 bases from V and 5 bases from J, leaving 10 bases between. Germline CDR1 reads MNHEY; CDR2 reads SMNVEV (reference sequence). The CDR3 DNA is TGTGCCAGCAGCTCAAGGGAGTATGGCTACACCTTC. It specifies CASSSREYGYTF.

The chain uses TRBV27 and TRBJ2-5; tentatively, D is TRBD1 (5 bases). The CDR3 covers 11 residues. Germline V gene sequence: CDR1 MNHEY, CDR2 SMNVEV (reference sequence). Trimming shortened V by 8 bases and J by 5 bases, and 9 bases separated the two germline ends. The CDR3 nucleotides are TGTGCCAGCCTGGGGCGGGAGACCCAGTACTTC. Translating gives CASLGRETQYF.

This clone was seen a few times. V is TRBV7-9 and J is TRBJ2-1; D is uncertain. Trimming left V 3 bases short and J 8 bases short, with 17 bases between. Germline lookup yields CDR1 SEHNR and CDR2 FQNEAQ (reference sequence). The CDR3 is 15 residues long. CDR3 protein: CASSFWMELADEQFF. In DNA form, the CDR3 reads TGTGCCAGCAGCTTTTGGATGGAACTTGCGGATGAGCAGTTCTTC.

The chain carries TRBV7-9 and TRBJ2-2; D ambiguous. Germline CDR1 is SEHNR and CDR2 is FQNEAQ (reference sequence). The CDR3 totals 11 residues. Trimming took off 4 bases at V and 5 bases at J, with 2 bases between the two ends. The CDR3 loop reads CASSYTGELFF. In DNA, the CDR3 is TGTGCCAGCAGCTATACCGGGGAGCTGTTTTTT.

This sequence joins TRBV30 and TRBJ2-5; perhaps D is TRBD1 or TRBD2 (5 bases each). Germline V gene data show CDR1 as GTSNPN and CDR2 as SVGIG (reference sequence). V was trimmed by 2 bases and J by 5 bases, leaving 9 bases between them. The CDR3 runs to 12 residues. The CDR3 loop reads CAWSPEGETQYF. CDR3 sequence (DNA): TGTGCCTGGAGTCCTGAGGGGGAGACCCAGTACTTC.

This CDR3 is CASSMAGTINEQFF. The CDR3 DNA follows: TGTGCCAGCAGTATGGCCGGGACCATCAATGAGCAGTTCTTC. The V call is TRBV6-6, the J call TRBJ2-1, with D possibly called TRBD1 or TRBD2 (5 bases each). The germline V and J ends were trimmed by 5 bases and 6 bases, with 14 bases remaining between them. The CDR3 is 14 amino acids. Per the germline V gene, CDR1 is MNHNY and CDR2 is SVGAGI (reference sequence).

The CDR3 protein is CASNGDRVSNEQFF. The CDR3 DNA is TGTGCCAGTAATGGGGACAGGGTGTCGAATGAGCAGTTCTTC. This sequence joins TRBV19 and TRBJ2-1; TRBD1 agrees at 9 bases. J lost 7 bases, V lost 7 bases, and 8 bases had no gene match. The germline V gene encodes CDR1 LNHDA and CDR2 SQIVND (reference sequence). The CDR3 contains 14 residues.

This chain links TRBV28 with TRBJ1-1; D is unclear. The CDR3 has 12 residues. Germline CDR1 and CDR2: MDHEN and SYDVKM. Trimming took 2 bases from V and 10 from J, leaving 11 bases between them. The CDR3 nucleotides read TGTGCCAGCAGTTTAACGGAATCTGTAGCTTTCTTT. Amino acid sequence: CASSLTESVAFF.